Each of the 10 T cell receptor beta chains below was sequenced from the same sample in a study of T cell responses to AZD1222 COVID-19 vaccine. Assay: immunoSEQ multiplex PCR; the TCRdb copy retains only in-frame clones and omits some. The sample has 90,000 to 150,000 clones; under 90% are singletons. Source: peripheral blood, taken on day 0 of AZD1222 vaccination. All receptors derive from an adult in good health.

The chain recombines TRBV5-6 with TRBJ1-3, with 9 bases that match TRBD1. V was pared by 1 base and J by 4 bases, with 0 bases of the junction left unmatched. The CDR3 has 14 residues. Germline lookup yields CDR1 SGHDT and CDR2 YYEEEE. CDR3 amino acids: CASSLTGGGNTIYF. The CDR3 nucleotides are TGTGCCAGCAGCTTGACAGGGGGCGGAAACACCATATATTTT.

The chain employs TRBV9 and TRBJ1-2; 12 nucleotides agree with TRBD1. Looked up from germline, CDR1 is SGDLS and CDR2 is YYNGEE. The CDR3 has 13 amino acids. Trimming removed 7 bases from V and 6 bases from J; junction bases left unmatched: 4. As DNA, the CDR3 is TGTGCCAGCGTCCGGGACAGGGGGCATGGCTACACCTTC. Protein: CASVRDRGHGYTF.

The genes are TRBV2 and TRBJ1-4; TRBD1 agrees at 7 bases. Germline trimming cut 7 bases from V and 0 bases from J; bases unmatched to any gene: 2. In germline, CDR1 is SNHLY, CDR2 FYNNEI. The CDR3 contains 14 residues. The CDR3 bases are TGTGCCAGCAAACAGGGGTCAACTAATGAAAAACTGTTTTTT. As protein: CASKQGSTNEKLFF.

This sequence joins TRBV28 and TRBJ2-2; D might be TRBD1 (6 bases). V lost 5 bases and J 4 bases, leaving 8 bases between the germline ends. CDR1 and CDR2 (germline): MDHEN, SYDVKM. The length of the CDR3 is 13 residues. The CDR3 nucleotides are TGTGCCAGCAGTCCCAGGGGCACCGGGGAGCTGTTTTTT. It is translated as CASSPRGTGELFF. Full variable domain (missing parts from reference TRBV28 and TRBJ2-2): DVKVTQSSRYLVKRTGEKVFLECVQDMDHENMFWYRQDPGLGLRLIYFSYDVKMKEKGDIPEGYSVSREKKERFSLILESASTNQTSMYLCASSPRGTGELFFGEGSRLTVL.

V gene TRBV20-1 combines with J gene TRBJ1-5; 7 bases are shared with TRBD1. Unmatched junction bases numbered 8, after V lost 4 bases and J lost 2 bases. Germline loops: CDR1 DFQATT, CDR2 SNEGSKA (reference sequence). This CDR3 has 15 residues. Written as DNA, the CDR3 is TGCAGTGCTACTGAGGGGACAGAACGCAATCAGCCCCAGCATTTT. This translates into CSATEGTERNQPQHF.

The V gene is TRBV2, the J gene TRBJ1-1; D may be TRBD1 (5 bases). The CDR3 has 13 residues. V was trimmed by 6 bases and J by 8 bases, leaving 16 bases between them. CDR1 and CDR2 (germline): SNHLY, FYNNEI. This CDR3 is CASSWRPGGEAFF. CDR3 bases: TGTGCCAGCAGCTGGCGGCCCGGGGGGGAAGCTTTCTTT.

V and J are TRBV28 and TRBJ1-3, with 7 bases identical to TRBD1. This CDR3 has 18 residues. CDR1 is MDHEN, CDR2 SYDVKM, per germline. With 0 bases clipped from V and 4 bases from J, the junction kept 12 bases outside the gene matches. The CDR3 protein is CASSLWGLKTGFGNTIYF. DNA for the CDR3: TGTGCCAGCAGTTTATGGGGGCTTAAGACAGGGTTCGGAAACACCATATATTTT. Based on the CDR3 plus reference TRBV28 and TRBJ1-3, the full variable domain is DVKVTQSSRYLVKRTGEKVFLECVQDMDHENMFWYRQDPGLGLRLIYFSYDVKMKEKGDIPEGYSVSREKKERFSLILESASTNQTSMYLCASSLWGLKTGFGNTIYFGEGSWLTVV.

The chain couples TRBV7-2 to TRBJ2-1, with unresolved D. Germline V lookup: CDR1 SGHTA, CDR2 FQGNSA. V lost 1 base and J 8 bases, leaving 3 bases between the germline ends. This CDR3 has 11 amino acids. The CDR3 is CASSLGDEQFF. The CDR3 region has the DNA TGTGCCAGCAGCTTAGGGGATGAGCAGTTCTTC.

V and J are TRBV29-1 and TRBJ1-2; D gene ambiguous. The CDR3 spans 12 residues. CDR1 SQVTM and CDR2 ANQGSEA come from the germline V gene. V was clipped by 1 base and J by 8 bases, with 11 bases between them. The CDR3 spells CSVEGGSGGYTF. The CDR3 region has the DNA TGCAGCGTTGAAGGTGGATCGGGAGGCTACACCTTC.

The rearrangement uses TRBV7-8 and TRBJ1-1, with 8 bases aligning to TRBD1. The CDR3 runs 14 residues. Trimming took 6 bases from V and 4 from J; bases not matched to a gene: 7. Per germline, CDR1 SGHVS and CDR2 FQNEAQ. In DNA form, the CDR3 reads TGTGCCAGCAGGGAGAACAGGGGGAGCACTGAAGCTTTCTTT. Protein product: CASRENRGSTEAFF.